This T cell receptor (beta chain) derives from a study of blood T cell repertoires in COVID-19. Study information: Samples came from the United States, Italy and Spain, spanning acute and convalescent COVID-19. From T cells, B-cell-depleted T cells, or PBMCs came the material, which was cDNA or gDNA.

This clone was detected once. Data came from immunoSEQ multiplex PCR; TCRdb stores just in-frame clones and leaves some out. This sample has about 320,000 clones, with about 90% found just once. V lost 6 bases and J lost 1; bases outside the gene matches: 2. The CDR3 contains 13 residues. This clonotype was obtained from a man younger than 35 who had recovered from COVID-19. V usage is TRBV12-3 or TRBV12-4 and J usage is TRBJ2-5; TRBD1 agrees at 7 bases. Sequences were obtained from peripheral blood. CDR3 residues: CASSGTAQETQYF. The CDR3 DNA sequence: TGTGCCAGCAGCGGGACAGCCCAAGAGACCCAGTACTTC.